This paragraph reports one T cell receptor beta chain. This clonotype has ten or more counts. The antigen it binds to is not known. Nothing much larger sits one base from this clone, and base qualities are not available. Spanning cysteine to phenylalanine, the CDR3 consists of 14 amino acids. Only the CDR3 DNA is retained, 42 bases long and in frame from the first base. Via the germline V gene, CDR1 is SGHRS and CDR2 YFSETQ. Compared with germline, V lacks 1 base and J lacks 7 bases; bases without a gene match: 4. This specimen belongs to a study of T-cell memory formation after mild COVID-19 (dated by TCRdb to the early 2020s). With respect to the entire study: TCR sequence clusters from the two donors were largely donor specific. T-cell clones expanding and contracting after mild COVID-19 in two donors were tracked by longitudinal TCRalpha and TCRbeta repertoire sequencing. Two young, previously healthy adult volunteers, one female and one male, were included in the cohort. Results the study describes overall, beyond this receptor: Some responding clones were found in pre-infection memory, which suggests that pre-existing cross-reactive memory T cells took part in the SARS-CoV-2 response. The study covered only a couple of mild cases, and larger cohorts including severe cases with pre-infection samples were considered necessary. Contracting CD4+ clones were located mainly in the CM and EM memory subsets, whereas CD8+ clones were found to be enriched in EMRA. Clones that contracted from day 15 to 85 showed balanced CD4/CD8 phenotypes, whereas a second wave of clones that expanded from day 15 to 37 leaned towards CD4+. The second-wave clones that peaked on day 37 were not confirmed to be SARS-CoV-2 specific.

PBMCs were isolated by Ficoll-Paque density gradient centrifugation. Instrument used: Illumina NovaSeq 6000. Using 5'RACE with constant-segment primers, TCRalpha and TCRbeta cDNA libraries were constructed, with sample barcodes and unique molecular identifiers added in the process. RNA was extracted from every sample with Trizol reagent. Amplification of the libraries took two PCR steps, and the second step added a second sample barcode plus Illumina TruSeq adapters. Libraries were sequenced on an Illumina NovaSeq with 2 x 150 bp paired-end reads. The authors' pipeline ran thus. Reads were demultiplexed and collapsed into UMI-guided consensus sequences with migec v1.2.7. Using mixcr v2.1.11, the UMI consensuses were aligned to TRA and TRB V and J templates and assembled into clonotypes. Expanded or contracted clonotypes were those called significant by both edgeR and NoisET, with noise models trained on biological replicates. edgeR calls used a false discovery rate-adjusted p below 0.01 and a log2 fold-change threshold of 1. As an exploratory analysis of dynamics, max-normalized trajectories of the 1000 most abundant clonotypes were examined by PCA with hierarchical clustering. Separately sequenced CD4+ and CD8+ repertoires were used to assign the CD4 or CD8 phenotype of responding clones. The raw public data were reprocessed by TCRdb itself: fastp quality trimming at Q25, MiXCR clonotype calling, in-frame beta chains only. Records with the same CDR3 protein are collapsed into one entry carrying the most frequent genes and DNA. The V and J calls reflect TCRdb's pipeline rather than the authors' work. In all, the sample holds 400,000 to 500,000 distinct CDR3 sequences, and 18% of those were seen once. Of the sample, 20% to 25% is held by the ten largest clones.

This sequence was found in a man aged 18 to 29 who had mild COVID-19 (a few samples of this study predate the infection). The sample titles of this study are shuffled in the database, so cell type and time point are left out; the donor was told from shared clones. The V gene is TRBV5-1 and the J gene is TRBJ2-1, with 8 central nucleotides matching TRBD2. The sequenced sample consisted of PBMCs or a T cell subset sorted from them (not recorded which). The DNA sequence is TGCGCCAGCAGCTTGACGGGGGGGCGGAATGAGCAGTTCTTC. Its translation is CASSLTGGRNEQFF.